This entry features one T cell receptor (beta chain) sequence. Sequencing used immunoSEQ multiplex PCR; TCRdb keeps in-frame clones, though not all of them. The sample has approximately 500,000 clones; 90% to 96% are singletons. With 1 base removed from V and 6 bases from J, the gap between germline ends came to 9 bases. Per germline, CDR1 SEHNR and CDR2 FQNEAQ (reference sequence). This CDR3 has 13 residues. The data originate from a study of shared clonotypes between healthy human individuals. The TCR originated in a woman in her thirties in good health. V is TRBV7-9 and J is TRBJ1-2; D is undetermined. The sequenced material came from naive CD4+ T cells sorted from blood. Subset described: CD45RA+ positively selected. In DNA form, the CDR3 reads TGTGCCAGCAGCTTAGAATTGGTGGATGGCTACACCTTC. It is translated as CASSLELVDGYTF.